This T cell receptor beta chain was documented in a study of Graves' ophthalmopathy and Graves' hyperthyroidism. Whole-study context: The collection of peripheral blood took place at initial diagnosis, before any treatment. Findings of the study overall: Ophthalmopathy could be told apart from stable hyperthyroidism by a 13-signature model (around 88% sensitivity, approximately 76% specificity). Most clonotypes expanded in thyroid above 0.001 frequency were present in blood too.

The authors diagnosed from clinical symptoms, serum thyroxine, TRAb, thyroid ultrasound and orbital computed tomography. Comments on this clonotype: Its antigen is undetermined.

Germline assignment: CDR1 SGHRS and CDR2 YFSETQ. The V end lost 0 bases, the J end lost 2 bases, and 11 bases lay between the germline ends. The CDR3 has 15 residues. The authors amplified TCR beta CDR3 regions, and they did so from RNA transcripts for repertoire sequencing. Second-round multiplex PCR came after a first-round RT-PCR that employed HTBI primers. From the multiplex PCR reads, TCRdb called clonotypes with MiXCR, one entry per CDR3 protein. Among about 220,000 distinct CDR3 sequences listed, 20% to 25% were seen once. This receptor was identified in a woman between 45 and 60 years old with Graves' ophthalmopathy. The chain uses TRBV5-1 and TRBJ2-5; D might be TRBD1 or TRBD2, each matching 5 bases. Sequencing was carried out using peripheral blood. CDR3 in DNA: TGCGCCAGCAGCTTGGGGCCGGGGCCGCAAGAGACCCAGTACTTC. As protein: CASSLGPGPQETQYF. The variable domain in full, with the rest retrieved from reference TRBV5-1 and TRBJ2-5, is KAGVTQTPRYLIKTRGQQVTLSCSPISGHRSVSWYQQTPGQGLQFLFEYFSETQRNKGNFPGRFSGRQFSNSRSEMNVSTLELGDSALYLCASSLGPGPQETQYFGPGTRLLVL.